The sequence of this T cell receptor (beta chain) was determined in a study of blood T cell repertoires in COVID-19. Overall study context: Samples taken during acute and convalescent COVID-19 were collected in the United States, Italy and Spain. In each case, the material was cDNA or gDNA derived from T cells, B-cell-depleted T cells, or PBMCs.

In this sample, this clone turned up once. Authors' methods: The authors estimated nucleated cell counts from reference gene primer amplification. Measured with immunoSEQ multiplex PCR; TCRdb has only the in-frame clones, and not every one. V and J calls and clone size are given by that table; D and trimming were obtained from the DNA. The table lists approximately 170,000 clones, around nine tenths of them singletons. Germline CDR1 is LNHDA and CDR2 is SQIVND (reference sequence). J gave up 3 bases and V 7 bases, and 8 bases lay outside the gene matches. The CDR3 totals 15 residues. The rearrangement uses TRBV19 and TRBJ2-7, with 11 positions matching TRBD2. Sequencing used peripheral blood. The receptor's source is a man aged 60 to 75 with active or convalescent COVID-19. The CDR3 DNA is TGTGCCAGTACCGTTACTAGCGGGAGTTTCTACGAGCAGTACTTC. Translated: CASTVTSGSFYEQYF.